The rows below give T cell receptor beta chains drawn from one sample of a study of cytomegalovirus exposure and HLA in healthy donors. Generated by immunoSEQ multiplex PCR, the TCRdb table keeps only in-frame clones and is missing some. Counted here are some 180,000 clones, 75% to 80% occurring once; the ten biggest clones make up 2.9%. The sequenced sample was PBMCs. The source is a female donor in good health and CMV-seronegative. CDR3s leave out the opening cysteine and the closing phenylalanine or tryptophan. D genes are given only for firm matches.

v_gene | d_gene | CDR3aa
TRBV5-1 | TRBD1 | ASSPPGQVTYGYT
TRBV28 | - | ASIDSSSGLF
TRBV29-1 | TRBD2 | SGGALAGVMEQF
TRBV2 | TRBD1 | ASSDSWTGFNQPQH
TRBV4-1 | - | ASSHHLLLLVRPQH
TRBV30 | TRBD2 | AWTNGGEDTQY
TRBV7-3 | - | ASSFSSANTGELF
TRBV5-1 | - | ASSWGGYTEAF
TRBV29-1 | TRBD1 | SQEDRVNTEAF
TRBV25-1 | - | ASSAMGGAKADTQY
TRBV30 | TRBD1 | AWVDRESGNTIY
TRBV4-2 | TRBD1 | ASSQVSVLEGAEGYT
TRBV6-5 | TRBD1 | ASSLRGSGNQPQH
TRBV11-2 | - | ASTFGRTSYEQY
TRBV30 | - | AWSSGVGDNQPQH
TRBV5-1 | TRBD1 | ASSLRTGGSYEQY
TRBV2 | TRBD1 | ASTGTDQETQY
TRBV19 | - | ASRAGLSYNEQF
TRBV30 | - | AWSVGADTEAF
TRBV11-2 | - | ASSRPGLRSGELF
TRBV11-3 | - | ASSSHRVGNQPQH
TRBV7-6 | TRBD1 | ASSADRAETQY
TRBV29-1 | - | SVRPRPDTQY